A single sample gave rise to the 7 T cell receptor beta chains below, sequenced in a study of T cell repertoires in cytomegalovirus infection. TCRdb used MiXCR to reprocess the reads, holding one entry per CDR3 protein. This table holds nearly 550,000 distinct CDR3 sequences, approximately 16% found once. Sequences were obtained from CD8+ T cells from PBMCs. The receptors originated from a human donor in good health (CMV status not recorded). Some clones in this sample may be carry-over from other donors' samples.

A note on this clonotype: A much larger clone lies a single base off, so this may be a read error. The chain links TRBV6-1 to TRBJ1-1; the D is unclear. This CDR3 comprises 13 residues. Trimming cost V 7 bases and J 4 bases, with 13 bases left between them. Germline CDR1 is MNHNS and CDR2 is SASEGT. The CDR3 DNA follows: TGTGCCAGCAAAGACATGGGAGGCACTGAAGCTTTCTTT. Translated: CASKDMGGTEAFF.

In this sample, this clonotype turned up a few times. The chain joins TRBV7-9 to TRBJ1-4; 8 bases are a match to TRBD1. From germline, CDR1 is SEHNR and CDR2 FQNEAQ (reference sequence). Trimming removed 5 bases from V and 3 bases from J; junction bases left unmatched: 5. The CDR3 has 15 amino acids. The CDR3 nucleotides are TGTGCCAGCAGCCCCCTGACAGGGGCTAATGAAAAACTGTTTTTT. It specifies CASSPLTGANEKLFF.

This clonotype was detected only a few times. V and J are TRBV24-1 and TRBJ2-6; no reliable D call. The ends were cut back, 0 bases at V and 4 bases at J, with 6 bases in the middle. Germline lookup yields CDR1 KGHDR and CDR2 SFDVKD. This CDR3 contains 15 residues. The CDR3 loop reads CATSDLGPGANVLTF. CDR3 in DNA: TGTGCCACCAGTGATTTGGGTCCCGGGGCCAACGTCCTGACTTTC.

The chain uses TRBV20-1 and TRBJ2-7, with 12 bases identical to TRBD1. The V and J ends lost 1 base and 3 bases, in that order; junction bases with no gene match: 7. The CDR3 is 16 residues long. Germline CDR1 reads DFQATT; CDR2 reads SNEGSKA (reference sequence). CDR3: CSARVSRDRGLYEQYF. CDR3 DNA sequence: TGCAGTGCTAGAGTCTCCCGGGACAGGGGGCTCTACGAGCAGTACTTC.

Details on this clonotype: Because it lacks the conserved phenylalanine or tryptophan at the end, this CDR3 is likely a read error. The chain employs TRBV20-1 and TRBJ2-7; 11 bases agree with TRBD2. CDR1 is DFQATT, CDR2 SNEGSKA, per germline (reference sequence). This CDR3 is 18 amino acids long. V shed 0 bases and J 0 bases; nucleotides not matched to a gene: 10. The CDR3 spells CSAREGLAGVQVSYEQYL. The CDR3 DNA follows: TGCAGTGCTAGAGAAGGACTAGCGGGTGTTCAGGTCTCCTACGAGCAGTACTTA.

This clonotype appeared a few times. This rearrangement joins TRBV4-1 to TRBJ2-1, with TRBD1 identical over 9 bases. The germline gives CDR1 MGHRA, CDR2 YSYEKL. V lost 3 bases, J lost 4 bases, and 4 bases stayed unmatched. The CDR3 extends over 15 amino acids. The CDR3 loop is CASSHSTGGYNEQFF. The CDR3 DNA is TGCGCCAGCAGCCATTCGACAGGGGGGTACAATGAGCAGTTCTTC.

The chain is built from TRBV4-1 and TRBJ2-7; possible D gene TRBD2, 6 bases. V lost 1 base, J lost 3 bases, and 10 bases lay in between. The length of the CDR3 is 14 residues. Germline V gene sequence: CDR1 MGHRA, CDR2 YSYEKL. DNA for the CDR3: TGCGCCAGCAGCCAAGTACGGGGGAGCTACGAGCAGTACTTC. Translating it yields CASSQVRGSYEQYF.